Given below is one TCR beta chain in context. Its antigen is unknown. At the time of sampling, donors were nominally healthy, though unrecorded immune exposures were likely. The sample originates from a study of cytomegalovirus exposure and HLA in healthy donors. Points from the study as a whole: Later work found that TCR association rates differed between HLA loci; DRB1 had the most and HLA-C the fewest. There were a few CMV-associated chains whose specificity for CMV antigens was confirmed in vitro.

V was pared by 0 bases and J by 3 bases, with 7 bases of the junction left unmatched. Germline loops: CDR1 SGHRS, CDR2 YFSETQ. The CDR3 consists of 16 residues. The primer mix had 60 Vbeta and 13 Jbeta primers. Clones were read by immunoSEQ multiplex PCR, and TCRdb kept only the in-frame ones, dropping some. Among roughly 140,000 clones listed, roughly 83% were seen once. Sequenced: PBMCs. This sequence originates from a man aged 35-49 years in good health and CMV-seropositive. The chain combines TRBV5-1 with TRBJ2-7; 9 nucleotides align to TRBD2. As DNA, the CDR3 is TGCGCCAGCAGCTTGGCTAGGCTAGCGGGGAGCTACGAGCAGTACTTC. It codes for CASSLARLAGSYEQYF.